The clone carrying this T cell receptor beta chain has a count of ten or more. Its antigen remains unidentified. This sample was taken from a study of T cells in Graves' hyperthyroidism and ophthalmopathy. The source material, RNA transcripts, was used to amplify TCR beta CDR3 regions. An initial round of RT-PCR targeting the TCR CDR3 relied on the HTBI primer set. TCRdb independently ran MiXCR on the multiplex PCR reads; one entry per CDR3 protein. The sample records 340,000 or so distinct CDR3 sequences, 16% being singletons. The CDR3 runs 15 residues. V was trimmed by 0 bases and J by 2 bases, leaving 11 bases between them. CDR1 is SGHRS and CDR2 is YFSETQ in the germline V gene. Overall study findings and caveats: Blood shared most expanded thyroid clonotypes above 0.001.

This receptor was taken from a man aged 30 to 45 with Graves' hyperthyroidism. The J gene is TRBJ2-5, the V gene TRBV5-1; D is possibly TRBD2 (6 bases). Sequenced sample: blood. The CDR3 sequence is CASSLDGTVQETQYF. The CDR3, as DNA: TGCGCCAGCAGCTTGGACGGGACTGTTCAAGAGACCCAGTACTTC.